Below, one T cell receptor (beta chain) is given with its context. The data stem from a study of blood T cell repertoires in COVID-19. As handled by the study authors: Amplification with reference gene primers provided the estimates of nucleated cell counts. Measured with immunoSEQ multiplex PCR; TCRdb has only the in-frame clones, and not every one. Clone size and V and J calls were adopted from that table, with D and trimming inferred from the DNA. The sample has fewer than 500,000 clones, around nine tenths seen once. Participant-given clinical history determined each cohort assignment. Germline-derived CDR1 and CDR2 are MGHRA and YSYEKL. CDR3 size: 16 residues. With V trimmed by 1 base and J by 7 bases, 7 bases remained unmatched.

This TCR was recovered from a woman aged 18 to 35 with acute COVID-19. This chain joins TRBV4-1 and TRBJ2-1; 10 bases are shared with TRBD2. Material for sequencing was PBMCs or T cells enriched from blood (not recorded which). The CDR3 protein is CASSQGRAGGRNEQFF. The CDR3 nucleotides read TGCGCCAGCAGCCAAGGTCGAGCGGGGGGGCGGAATGAGCAGTTCTTC.